This T cell receptor beta chain was documented in a study of T cell responses to AZD1222 COVID-19 vaccine. The CDR3 totals 18 residues. Germline CDR1 and CDR2: SGHTS and YDEGEE. Unmatched junction bases numbered 7, after V lost 0 bases and J lost 2 bases. Generated by immunoSEQ multiplex PCR, the TCRdb table keeps only in-frame clones and is missing some. Of approximately 140,000 clones in the sample, roughly 91% were seen once. Study-level findings and limits: Spike-spanning, vaccine-associated CD4 TCRs were dominant at 160-218 and 743-854. Spike-specific TCR breadth rose after two AZD1222 doses, and depth rose as well. Nearly half of spike-specific TCRs reportedly target variant regions that are unmutated in the B.1.351 and B.1.1.7 variants. Baseline testing showed seropositivity in only a handful of AZD1222 recipients.

Details on this clone: Its specificity is unknown.

The chain couples TRBV5-8 to TRBJ2-1, with 11 bases identical to TRBD2. Specimen: peripheral blood, collected on day 0 of AZD1222 vaccination. The receptor was derived from an adult in good health. CDR3 loop: CASSLALTSGTTYNEQFF. The CDR3 nucleotides read TGTGCCAGCAGCTTGGCCTTGACTAGCGGGACCACCTACAATGAGCAGTTCTTC.